The clone carrying this TCR beta chain was counted a few times. This table comes from immunoSEQ multiplex PCR, and its TCRdb copy is limited to in-frame clones, with some not included. The sample holds 35,000 to 45,000 clones; 70% to 90% are singletons and the top ten take 40% to 50%. These data come from a study of blood T cell repertoires in COVID-19. Study summary: Samples came from the United States, Italy and Spain, spanning acute and convalescent COVID-19.

Germline CDR1 and CDR2: SGHVS and FQNEAQ. V shed 7 bases and J 4 bases; nucleotides not matched to a gene: 6. The CDR3 consists of 13 residues. The receptor's source is a human donor in a cohort sampled during active or convalescent COVID-19. The donor label of this sample is uncertain. This chain connects TRBV7-8 to TRBJ2-5; 7 bases fit TRBD2. Sequenced: peripheral blood. CDR3 in DNA: TGTGCCAGCATCCCCCGGGGGGTAGAGACCCAGTACTTC. Its protein is CASIPRGVETQYF. Filled out from reference TRBV7-8 and TRBJ2-5, the complete variable domain reads GAGVSQSPRYKVAKRGQDVALRCDPISGHVSLFWYQQALGQGPEFLTYFQNEAQLDKSGLPSDRFFAERPEGSVSTLKIQRTQQEDSAVYLCASIPRGVETQYFGPGTRLLVL.